This T cell receptor beta chain was recovered during a study of blood T cells in healthy people across ages. A sample-barcoded 5' primer and a J-beta primer mix were used in a second PCR of about 6 to 11 cycles. A minimum of 2.5 million CDR3-containing paired-end reads was obtained for each sample. TCRdb processed the 5' RACE reads anew with MiXCR; each CDR3 protein has one entry. Of hundreds of thousands of distinct CDR3 sequences in the sample, more than 45% are singletons; the top ten hold approximately 13%. Per the germline V gene, CDR1 is DFQATT and CDR2 is SNEGSKA (reference sequence). V lost 6 bases and J lost 9, with 21 bases in between. CDR3 length: 14 amino acids.

V and J are TRBV20-1 and TRBJ2-1; a weak D match, TRBD1 (5 bases). The sequenced material came from blood. The TCR sequence derives from a woman at least 80 years old in good health. In nucleotides, the CDR3 is TGCAGTGCCGACTTGGCCCAGGGCCAAACTGAGCAGTTCTTC. It translates to CSADLAQGQTEQFF.